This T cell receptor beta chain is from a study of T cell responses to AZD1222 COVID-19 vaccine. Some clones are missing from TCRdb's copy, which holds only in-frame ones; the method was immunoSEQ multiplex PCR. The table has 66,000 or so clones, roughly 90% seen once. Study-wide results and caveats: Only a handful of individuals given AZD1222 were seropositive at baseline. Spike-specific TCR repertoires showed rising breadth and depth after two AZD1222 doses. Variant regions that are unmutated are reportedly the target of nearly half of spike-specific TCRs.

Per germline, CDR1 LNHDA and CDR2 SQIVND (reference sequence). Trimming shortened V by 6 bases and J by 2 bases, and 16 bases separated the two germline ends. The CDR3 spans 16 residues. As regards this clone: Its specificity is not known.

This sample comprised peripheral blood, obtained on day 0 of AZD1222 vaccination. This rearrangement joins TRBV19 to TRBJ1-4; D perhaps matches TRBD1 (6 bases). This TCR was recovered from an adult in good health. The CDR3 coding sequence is TGTGCCAGTAGCCTTGTCCAGGGGACGACTAATGAAAAACTGTTTTTT. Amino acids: CASSLVQGTTNEKLFF.